This passage covers 10 T cell receptor beta chains from one sample sequenced in a study of cytomegalovirus exposure and HLA in healthy donors. The PCR contained 60 Vbeta and 13 Jbeta primers. Generated by immunoSEQ multiplex PCR, the TCRdb table keeps only in-frame clones and is missing some. Counted here are 210,000 or so clones, around four fifths occurring once; the ten biggest clones make up 0.58%. Sequencing was done on a sample of PBMCs. The receptor set was obtained from a woman aged 40 to 50 in good health and CMV-seronegative.

The rearrangement links TRBV7-9 to TRBJ2-5; weak D call: TRBD1 (6 bases). Trimming shortened V by 5 bases and J by 1 base, and 11 bases separated the two germline ends. The CDR3 consists of 14 residues. The germline V gene encodes CDR1 SEHNR and CDR2 FQNEAQ (reference sequence). The CDR3 DNA sequence: TGTGCCAGCAGCGTAGGACAGCCCCAAGAGACCCAGTACTTC. Translating gives CASSVGQPQETQYF.

V is TRBV6-1 and J is TRBJ1-6; 8 positions agree with TRBD1. This CDR3 has 14 residues. The V and J ends lost 4 bases and 11 bases, in that order; junction bases with no gene match: 7. Germline V gene data show CDR1 as MNHNS and CDR2 as SASEGT. The DNA for the CDR3 is TGTGCCAGCAGTGTTGGACAGGGTGTCACACCCCTCCACTTT. Translation: CASSVGQGVTPLHF.

This rearrangement joins TRBV27 to TRBJ2-7, with D possibly matching TRBD1 (6 bases). CDR1 MNHEY and CDR2 SMNVEV come from the germline V gene (reference sequence). The CDR3 consists of 13 residues. The V end was cut by 3 bases, the J end by 3 bases, with 9 bases between. The DNA for the CDR3 is TGTGCCAGCAGTTTTGGACAGAACTACGAGCAGTACTTC. Protein sequence: CASSFGQNYEQYF.

The CDR3 is CASSISRQNNEQFF. CDR3 in DNA: TGTGCCAGTAGTATTTCGAGACAAAACAATGAGCAGTTCTTC. The V call is TRBV19, the J call TRBJ2-1; D ambiguous. V was cut by 3 bases and J by 5 bases, with 11 bases left in between. This CDR3 has 14 amino acids. In germline, CDR1 is LNHDA, CDR2 SQIVND (reference sequence). Full variable domain (outside the CDR3, taken from reference TRBV19 and TRBJ2-1): DGGITQSPKYLFRKEGQNVTLSCEQNLNHDAMYWYRQDPGQGLRLIYYSQIVNDFQKGDIAEGYSVSREKKESFPLTVTSAQKNPTAFYLCASSISRQNNEQFFGPGTRLTVL.

There are a few counts of this clone. The junction does not match germline at one end; this may be a read error. This chain links TRBV7-9 with TRBJ1-1; D gene unclear. The germline CDR1 and CDR2 sequences are SEHNR and FQNEAQ (reference sequence). The length of the CDR3 is 12 residues. The CDR3, as DNA: TGTGCCAGCAGCCCCCTCGGGGTTTGGGAGGTCTTT. Translation gives CASSPLGVWEVF.

This chain connects TRBV2 to TRBJ2-1, with a weak D call TRBD1 (6 bases). The V end lost 11 bases, the J end lost 9 bases, and 14 bases lay between the germline ends. The CDR3 runs to 11 residues. CDR1 and CDR2 from the germline V gene are SNHLY and FYNNEI. Here the CDR3 reads CAGHRVGEQFF. The CDR3 coding sequence is TGTGCCGGACACAGGGTGGGTGAGCAGTTCTTC.

The rearrangement uses TRBV20-1 and TRBJ2-3; D unresolved. Trimming removed 8 bases at V and 4 bases at J, with 7 bases between. CDR3 length: 10 amino acids. Germline V gives CDR1 DFQATT, CDR2 SNEGSKA (reference sequence). CDR3 nucleotides: TGCAGTCCCGACTCAGATACGCAGTATTTT. It codes for CSPDSDTQYF.

This sequence joins TRBV28 and TRBJ1-5, with 11 bases that match TRBD1. Germline CDR1 is MDHEN and CDR2 is SYDVKM. Trimming took 2 bases from V and 2 from J; bases not matched to a gene: 17. The CDR3 has 21 amino acids. CDR3 nucleotide sequence: TGTGCCAGCAGTTTAGTGGTGGGGGACAGGGGGACCCACGGCGGCAATCAGCCCCAGCATTTT. The encoded protein is CASSLVVGDRGTHGGNQPQHF.

This chain uses TRBV2 with TRBJ1-1, with 8 nucleotides matching TRBD1. Unmatched junction bases numbered 3, after V lost 8 bases and J lost 4 bases. There are 12 residues in the CDR3. Germline loops: CDR1 SNHLY, CDR2 FYNNEI. CDR3 coding DNA: TGTGCCAGCCGCACAGGGGGCACTGAAGCTTTCTTT. Protein: CASRTGGTEAFF.

The rearrangement uses TRBV2 and TRBJ2-1, with TRBD2 matching 12 bases. With 7 bases clipped from V and 5 bases from J, the junction kept 6 bases outside the gene matches. Germline CDR1 is SNHLY and CDR2 is FYNNEI. The CDR3 runs 15 residues. CDR3 DNA: TGTGCCAGCATTTCTAGCGGGGGGGCGGACAATGAGCAGTTCTTC. Translating it yields CASISSGGADNEQFF. The entire variable domain, with the rest obtained from reference TRBV2 and TRBJ2-1, is as follows: EPEVTQTPSHQVTQMGQEVILRCVPISNHLYFYWYRQILGQKVEFLVSFYNNEISEKSEIFDDQFSVERPDGSNFTLKIRSTKLEDSAMYFCASISSGGADNEQFFGPGTRLTVL.